Shown below are 23 T cell receptor beta chains from a single sample sequenced in a study of T cell changes during pregnancy in multiple sclerosis. Assay used: immunoSEQ multiplex PCR; TCRdb lists only in-frame clones, some missing. The sample has tens of thousands of clones, approximately 90% seen once. The specimen comprised peripheral blood, sampled in the first trimester of pregnancy. The receptor source for this set is a female donor in good health, enrolled as a control in a pregnancy study.

V and J are TRBV6-5 and TRBJ2-7; D unresolved. CDR1 MNHEY and CDR2 SVGAGI come from the germline V gene. The V end was cut by 2 bases, the J end by 3 bases, with 8 bases between. The CDR3 is made up of 13 amino acids. The CDR3: CASSYGASYEQYF. In DNA form, the CDR3 reads TGTGCCAGCAGTTACGGAGCAAGCTACGAGCAGTACTTC.

The chain has TRBV9 and TRBJ2-7, with D possibly matching TRBD1 (6 bases). This CDR3 spans 15 amino acids. V was shortened by 0 bases and J by 3 bases, with 13 bases between the two germline ends. Germline lookup yields CDR1 SGDLS and CDR2 YYNGEE. The CDR3 here is CASSVGPGAFYEQYF. The CDR3 nucleotides read TGTGCCAGCAGCGTAGGTCCAGGGGCTTTCTACGAGCAGTACTTC.

This clone occurred once. This rearrangement joins TRBV7-8 to TRBJ2-5; tentative D call: TRBD1 (6 bases). Per germline, CDR1 SGHVS and CDR2 FQNEAQ. V lost 2 bases and J 3 bases, leaving 10 bases between the germline ends. The CDR3 contains 14 residues. The chain's CDR3 is CASSLMAGEETQYF. Written as DNA, the CDR3 is TGTGCCAGCAGCTTAATGGCAGGGGAAGAGACCCAGTACTTC.

This clone was recorded only once. The V call is TRBV5-5, the J call TRBJ1-1; 7 nucleotides agree with TRBD1. The V gene end was trimmed by 2 bases and the J gene end by 6 bases; junction bases not matched to a gene: 7. Germline CDR1 SGHKS, CDR2 YYEKEE (reference sequence). The CDR3 covers 14 residues. The CDR3 DNA reads as TGTGCCAGCAGCTTAGACAGGGCTTTACCTGAAGCTTTCTTT. Residues: CASSLDRALPEAFF.

The chain links TRBV19 to TRBJ2-7, with D perhaps TRBD2 (5 bases). Germline values: CDR1 LNHDA, CDR2 SQIVND (reference sequence). This CDR3 is 12 amino acids long. V was trimmed by 10 bases and J by 3 bases, leaving 13 bases between them. Here the CDR3 reads CATSRTYYEQYF. CDR3 DNA sequence: TGTGCCACCTCGAGGACTTACTACGAGCAGTACTTC. The variable domain in full, with the rest retrieved from reference TRBV19 and TRBJ2-7, is DGGITQSPKYLFRKEGQNVTLSCEQNLNHDAMYWYRQDPGQGLRLIYYSQIVNDFQKGDIAEGYSVSREKKESFPLTVTSAQKNPTAFYLCATSRTYYEQYFGPGTRLTVT.

The table lists this clone with a few counts. J is TRBJ2-7 and V is TRBV28; the D gene is possibly TRBD2 (6 bases). The CDR3 has 15 residues. Trimming shortened V by 4 bases and J by 0 bases, and 13 bases separated the two germline ends. Germline V CDR1 and CDR2: MDHEN, SYDVKM. The CDR3 DNA reads TGTGCCAGCAGTTCCTCTCTAGCGATCTCCTACGAGCAGTACTTC. It specifies CASSSSLAISYEQYF.

The chain has TRBV27 and TRBJ1-5; D is possibly TRBD1 (6 bases). Germline V CDR1 and CDR2: MNHEY, SMNVEV (reference sequence). The CDR3 loop spans 17 amino acids. The V end lost 5 bases, the J end lost 0 bases, and 17 bases lay between the germline ends. This CDR3 reads CASSPSAGESSNQPQHF. CDR3 bases: TGTGCCAGCAGTCCCTCGGCAGGGGAGAGTAGCAATCAGCCCCAGCATTTT.

This chain connects TRBV5-4 to TRBJ1-3; D is ambiguous. The CDR3 is made up of 12 amino acids. With 4 bases removed from V and 7 bases from J, the gap between germline ends came to 9 bases. In germline, CDR1 is SGHNT, CDR2 YYREEE (reference sequence). CDR3 residues: CASSIDRNTIYF. Written as DNA, the CDR3 is TGTGCCAGCAGCATTGATCGGAACACCATATATTTT.

The chain is built from TRBV6-5 and TRBJ2-3; TRBD2 is a possible D gene (5 bases). This CDR3 is built from 14 residues. Germline V lookup: CDR1 MNHEY, CDR2 SVGAGI. Trimming left V 5 bases short and J 4 bases short, with 13 bases between. CDR3 loop: CASSEGGWSDTQYF. In DNA form, the CDR3 reads TGTGCCAGCAGTGAAGGCGGGTGGTCAGATACGCAGTATTTT.

The J gene is TRBJ1-2, the V gene TRBV2; no definite D call. There are 11 residues in the CDR3. CDR1 and CDR2 (germline): SNHLY, FYNNEI. Trimming removed 8 bases from V and 6 bases from J, with 10 bases in between. In DNA, the CDR3 is TGTGCCAGCCGGACTGTTGATGGCTACACCTTC. Protein product: CASRTVDGYTF.

The chain has TRBV18 and TRBJ1-1, with TRBD1 matching over 9 bases. The germline V gene encodes CDR1 KGHSH and CDR2 LQKENI. J was trimmed by 7 bases and V by 3 bases; bases with no gene match: 9. The CDR3 runs to 15 residues. CDR3 amino acids: CASSPTGTGRFEAFF. CDR3 DNA sequence: TGTGCCAGCTCACCTACCGGGACAGGGCGGTTTGAAGCTTTCTTT.

The chain employs TRBV28 and TRBJ2-7; TRBD1 matches at 10 bases. The CDR3 contains 16 residues. V was clipped by 6 bases and J by 4 bases; unmatched bases: 12. Germline V gene lookup returns CDR1 MDHEN and CDR2 SYDVKM. This chain's CDR3 is CASRGEGDRGRYEQYF. As DNA, the CDR3 is TGTGCCAGCAGGGGGGAAGGCGACAGGGGGCGATACGAGCAGTACTTC.

V gene TRBV5-1 combines with J gene TRBJ2-6; 7 nucleotides agree with TRBD1. The CDR3 extends over 16 amino acids. Looked up from germline, CDR1 is SGHRS and CDR2 is YFSETQ. V lost 4 bases, J lost 4 bases, and 8 bases stayed unmatched. The CDR3, as DNA: TGCGCCAGCAGCCTATACAGGGGAGACGGGGCCAACGTCCTGACTTTC. As protein: CASSLYRGDGANVLTF.

The rearrangement links TRBV9 to TRBJ2-2, with 9 bases matching TRBD2. Germline values: CDR1 SGDLS, CDR2 YYNGEE. The junction had 4 bases not matched to a gene; V was cut back by 0 bases and J by 1 base. The CDR3 is 17 amino acids. DNA of the CDR3: TGTGCCAGCAGCGTAGATGTTAGCGGGGGGAACACCGGGGAGCTGTTTTTT. This sequence encodes CASSVDVSGGNTGELFF.

J is TRBJ2-3 and V is TRBV12-5; D is undetermined. The V end was cut by 5 bases, the J end by 6 bases, with 9 bases between. Germline CDR1 LGHNT, CDR2 FRNRAP. The CDR3 runs 12 residues. CDR3 in amino acids: CASGPNADTQYF. CDR3 nucleotides: TGTGCTAGTGGTCCAAATGCGGATACGCAGTATTTT.

The rearrangement uses TRBV7-2 and TRBJ2-5; 10 bases are shared with TRBD2. Trimming took 5 bases from V and 5 from J; bases not matched to a gene: 8. CDR1 is SGHTA, CDR2 FQGNSA, per germline. The length of the CDR3 is 15 residues. The CDR3, as DNA: TGTGCCAGCAGCCCGACTAGCGGGCGCGGCGAGACCCAGTACTTC. The encoded protein is CASSPTSGRGETQYF. The full variable domain, with the rest looked up from reference TRBV7-2 and TRBJ2-5, is GAGVSQSPSNKVTEKGKDVELRCDPISGHTALYWYRQSLGQGLEFLIYFQGNSAPDKSGLPSDRFSAERTGGSVSTLTIQRTQQEDSAVYLCASSPTSGRGETQYFGPGTRLLVL.

The rearrangement links TRBV27 to TRBJ2-7; weak D call: TRBD2 (5 bases). Germline CDR1 and CDR2: MNHEY and SMNVEV (reference sequence). V was pared by 5 bases and J by 0 bases, with 17 bases between. The CDR3 runs to 16 residues. In DNA form, the CDR3 reads TGTGCCAGCAGTCCACGCCGGGGTTACAGCTCCTACGAGCAGTACTTC. It translates to CASSPRRGYSSYEQYF.

The chain has TRBV7-2 and TRBJ1-3; no definite D call. There are 15 residues in the CDR3. V shed 2 bases and J shed 0 bases, with 8 bases lying between them. Germline CDR1 SGHTA, CDR2 FQGNSA. The CDR3 sequence: CASSLFGNSGNTIYF. In nucleotides, the CDR3 is TGTGCCAGCAGCTTATTTGGCAACTCTGGAAACACCATATATTTT.

The V gene is TRBV4-1, the J gene TRBJ1-5; TRBD1 might be the D (5 bases). The CDR3 is made up of 15 amino acids. Trimming cost V 0 bases and J 4 bases, with 10 bases left between them. The germline gives CDR1 MGHRA, CDR2 YSYEKL. CDR3 sequence (DNA): TGCGCCAGCAGCCAAGAAATGGGGGGTAATCAGCCCCAGCATTTT. As protein: CASSQEMGGNQPQHF.

This chain connects TRBV5-1 to TRBJ1-1; 7 nucleotides line up with TRBD1. Germline lookup yields CDR1 SGHRS and CDR2 YFSETQ. This CDR3 comprises 14 residues. V shed 4 bases, J shed 4 bases, and the junction held 7 bases outside the gene matches. The chain's CDR3 is CASSLRQGLTEAFF. In nucleotides, the CDR3 is TGCGCCAGCAGCCTTAGACAGGGCCTCACTGAAGCTTTCTTT.

This sequence joins TRBV28 and TRBJ1-2; the match to TRBD1 covers 7 bases. CDR3 size: 14 residues. Germline lookup yields CDR1 MDHEN and CDR2 SYDVKM. After removal of 6 bases from V and 4 bases from J, the junction contained 8 bases not matched to a gene. For the CDR3, the DNA is TGTGCCAGCAGAATTCCGGGACAGTTCTATGGCTACACCTTC. Its translation: CASRIPGQFYGYTF.

The V and J genes are TRBV7-2 and TRBJ2-5; 7 nucleotides align to TRBD1. V was pared by 11 bases and J by 2 bases, with 14 bases of the junction left unmatched. From germline, CDR1 is SGHTA and CDR2 FQGNSA. This CDR3 has 15 residues. CDR3 DNA sequence: TGTGCCTCCAGCGGTCCCGAGGACAGGCAAGAGACCCAGTACTTC. Encoded protein: CASSGPEDRQETQYF.

In this sample, this clone turned up a few times. The same CDR3 also results from other DNA sequences found in this sample. CDR3 region: CASSLGQSTDTQYF. The DNA for the CDR3 is TGCGCCAGCAGCTTGGGGCAGTCCACAGATACGCAGTATTTT. The gene calls are TRBV5-1 and TRBJ2-3; no firm D call. Trimming removed 0 bases at V and 2 bases at J, with 7 bases between. The CDR3 consists of 14 residues. Germline-derived CDR1 and CDR2 are SGHRS and YFSETQ.